This T cell receptor beta chain was captured in a study of cytomegalovirus exposure and HLA in healthy donors. Overall study results and limits: A later analysis reportedly found fewer N-insertions in an Asian-associated ancestry cluster than the approximately 700-donor mean.

Of note for this clone: Its matching antigen is unknown.

PCR used 60 Vbeta primers and 13 Jbeta primers. Only in-frame clones appear in the TCRdb table, and some are missing; sequencing was by immunoSEQ multiplex PCR. The sample has a few hundred thousand clones; approximately 68% are singletons. The CDR3 sequence is 13 residues long. V was pared by 3 bases and J by 9 bases, with 9 bases between. CDR1 SNHLY and CDR2 FYNNEI come from the germline V gene. The receptor was derived from a woman aged 30 to 39 in good health and CMV-seronegative. The chain joins TRBV2 to TRBJ1-6; D perhaps matches TRBD1 (5 bases). Material: PBMCs. The CDR3, as DNA: TGTGCCAGCAGTGATAAGGACACTTCACCCCTCCACTTT. Protein product: CASSDKDTSPLHF.